Listed below are T cell receptor beta chains from one sample, sequenced in a study of vaccination and CD4 T cells after COVID-19. In TCRdb, the PCR reads were re-called with MiXCR into one record per CDR3 protein. The sample holds 8,000 to 9,500 distinct CDR3 sequences, approximately 57% seen once. Their target antigens are unknown. The sequencing input was CD4+ T cells from blood, cultured in vitro. Receptors were obtained from a human donor who had recovered from COVID-19. CDR3s leave out the opening cysteine and the closing phenylalanine or tryptophan. Some rows have no size entry. The others give once, few or many, or a class for an expanded clone.

V gene | clone size | CDR3 protein
TRBV20-1 | . | SAFGRAYNEQF
TRBV6-2/TRBV6-3 | . | ASSKGGVDYGYT
TRBV20-1 | few | SAKPSGRAPDTQY
TRBV6-2/TRBV6-3 | few | ASSPGGAREGYT
TRBV15 | few | ATSRVGQGPYEQY
TRBV6-1 | . | ASQGVGEKLF
TRBV20-1 | . | SARELEGREQY
TRBV30 | . | AWSIAGGAETQY
TRBV21-1 | . | ASSKAHSLYTDTQY
TRBV5-1 | . | ASSLGTGLNTGELF
TRBV6-2/TRBV6-3 | few | ASSRAPEVETQY
TRBV19 | . | ASRAGVTDTQC
TRBV19 | . | ASSSRGGDQPQH
TRBV24-1 | . | ATSEWKVGSNQPQH
TRBV10-1 | . | ASKEGYSNQPQH
TRBV5-1 | . | ASSLDGRNTGELF
TRBV27 | . | ASSLVLAGAGFV
TRBV7-2 | . | ASSPSYLRVPQSPLH
TRBV7-2 | . | ASSLASGTNYEQY
TRBV7-6 | . | ASSLEAPGTSGRETQY
TRBV11-2 | . | ASSFGQGATSRTDTQY
TRBV20-1 | . | SATRGGMIDYEQY
TRBV7-2 | . | ASKVTSWGTEAF
TRBV27 | . | ASSLGGGAQPQH
TRBV20-1 | . | STRDSSSYEQY
TRBV18 | . | ASSQRQILYGYT
TRBV6-2/TRBV6-3 | few | ASSPLRGRNSPLH
TRBV7-9 | . | ASSFAGPNYNEQF
TRBV28 | . | ASSFMGRESTEAF
TRBV6-4 | . | ASSDNSGANVLT
TRBV19 | once | ASSIGWGRVPGETQY
TRBV12-3/TRBV12-4 | . | AGSSVLLGELF
TRBV2 | . | ASSEINGNNSPLH
TRBV7-9 | . | ASSLAGLGYNEQF
TRBV27 | . | ASSYGGGDLRGLFTQY
TRBV20-1 | . | SARVYSGRALETQY
TRBV6-2/TRBV6-3 | . | ASRMTGEYGYT
TRBV5-1 | . | ASSTGTAQGYT
TRBV4-1 | medium-sized | ASSQVFLTSGSVYEQY
TRBV6-1 | . | ASSGKRGALRSGVYEQY
TRBV6-1 | few | ATQTAGVKTDTQY
TRBV30 | . | AWSVQYSPSTEAF
TRBV20-1 | . | SAAQGAWTEAF
TRBV20-1 | . | SAINQGAEETQY